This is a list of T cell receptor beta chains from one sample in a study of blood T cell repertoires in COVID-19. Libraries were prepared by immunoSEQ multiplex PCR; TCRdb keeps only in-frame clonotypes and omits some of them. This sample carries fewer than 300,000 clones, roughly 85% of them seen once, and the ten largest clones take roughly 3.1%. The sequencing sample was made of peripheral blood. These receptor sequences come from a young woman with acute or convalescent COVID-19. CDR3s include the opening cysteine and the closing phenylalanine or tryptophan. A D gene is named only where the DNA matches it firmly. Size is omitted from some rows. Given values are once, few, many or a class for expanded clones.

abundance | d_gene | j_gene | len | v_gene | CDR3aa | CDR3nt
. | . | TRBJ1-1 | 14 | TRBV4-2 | CASSQGGVNTEAFF | TGTGCCAGCAGCCAAGGAGGTGTGAACACTGAAGCTTTCTTT
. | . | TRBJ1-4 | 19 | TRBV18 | CASSLNARTPRATNEKLFF | TGTGCCAGCTCACTGAACGCTAGAACTCCCAGGGCGACTAATGAAAAACTGTTTTTT
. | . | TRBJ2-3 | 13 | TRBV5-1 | CATGLKATDTQYF | TGCGCCACCGGACTGAAGGCCACAGATACGCAGTATTTT
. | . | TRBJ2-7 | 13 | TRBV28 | CASRPGSVYEQYF | TGTGCCAGCAGACCAGGATCAGTCTACGAGCAGTACTTC
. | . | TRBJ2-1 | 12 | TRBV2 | CASSAETGEQFF | TGTGCCAGCAGTGCAGAGACAGGAGAGCAGTTCTTC
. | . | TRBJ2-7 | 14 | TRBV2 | CASRGEPTGGEQYF | TGTGCCAGCAGGGGGGAACCGACAGGCGGCGAGCAGTACTTC
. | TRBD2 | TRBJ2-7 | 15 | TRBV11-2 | CASSHPAGGVDEQYF | TGTGCCAGCAGCCATCCCGCGGGGGGGGTTGACGAGCAGTACTTC
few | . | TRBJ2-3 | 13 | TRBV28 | CASGGTATDTQYF | TGTGCCAGCGGTGGTACAGCTACAGATACGCAGTATTTT
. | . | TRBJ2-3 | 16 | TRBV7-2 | CASSIRLDPRTDTQYF | TGTGCCAGCAGCATCAGACTAGACCCGAGGACAGATACGCAGTATTTT
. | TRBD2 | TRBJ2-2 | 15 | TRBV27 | CASSPGTSYTGELFF | TGTGCCAGCAGCCCCGGGACTAGCTACACCGGGGAGCTGTTTTTT
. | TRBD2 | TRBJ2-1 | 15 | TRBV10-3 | CAISEGTSGYNEQFF | TGTGCCATCAGTGAAGGGACTAGCGGCTACAATGAGCAGTTCTTC
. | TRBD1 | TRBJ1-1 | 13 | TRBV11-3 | CASSRGDRDEAFF | TGTGCCAGCAGCCGCGGGGACAGGGACGAAGCTTTCTTT
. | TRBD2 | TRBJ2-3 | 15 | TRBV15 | CATSRVSGIPDTQYF | TGTGCCACCAGCAGAGTGAGCGGGATCCCAGATACGCAGTATTTT
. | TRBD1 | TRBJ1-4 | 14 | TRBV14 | CASSLDRANEKLFF | TGTGCCAGCAGCCTGGACAGGGCGAACGAAAAACTGTTTTTT
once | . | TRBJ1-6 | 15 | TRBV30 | CAWSVLGLGNSPLHF | TGTGCCTGGAGTGTACTAGGGCTAGGTAATTCACCCCTCCACTTT
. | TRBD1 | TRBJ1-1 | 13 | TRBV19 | CARKQGIGTEAFF | TGTGCCAGGAAACAGGGGATTGGTACTGAAGCTTTCTTT
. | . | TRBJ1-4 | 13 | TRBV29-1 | CSVRGGLDEKLFF | TGCAGCGTTCGAGGGGGTCTGGATGAAAAACTGTTTTTT
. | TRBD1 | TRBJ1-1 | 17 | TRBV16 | CASSQSPHDRGNTEAFF | TGTGCCAGCAGCCAATCGCCCCATGACAGGGGGAACACTGAAGCTTTCTTT
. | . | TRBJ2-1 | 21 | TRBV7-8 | CASSLAQYAPRGGATHNEQFF | TGTGCCAGCAGCTTAGCGCAGTACGCCCCACGGGGCGGGGCTACTCACAATGAGCAGTTCTTC
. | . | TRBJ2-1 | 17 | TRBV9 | CASSPHIKGGALNEQFF | TGTGCCAGCAGCCCCCATATTAAGGGAGGCGCCCTCAATGAGCAGTTCTTC
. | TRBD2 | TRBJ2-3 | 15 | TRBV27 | CASSPGTSGMDTQYF | TGTGCCAGCAGTCCCGGCACTAGCGGGATGGATACGCAGTATTTT
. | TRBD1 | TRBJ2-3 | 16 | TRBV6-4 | CASSDPDRGVPDTQYF | TGTGCCAGCAGTGATCCCGACAGGGGGGTCCCAGATACGCAGTATTTT
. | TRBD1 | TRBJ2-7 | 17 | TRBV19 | CASSMGAPGQGAGEQYF | TGTGCCAGTAGTATGGGAGCCCCGGGACAGGGGGCTGGCGAGCAGTACTTC
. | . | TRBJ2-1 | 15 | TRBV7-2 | CASSLGGLTLNEQFF | TGTGCCAGCAGCTTAGGGGGACTCACTCTAAATGAGCAGTTCTTC
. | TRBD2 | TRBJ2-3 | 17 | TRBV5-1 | CASSSGVAGAGYDTQYF | TGCGCCAGCAGCTCGGGGGTAGCGGGAGCCGGGTATGATACGCAGTATTTT
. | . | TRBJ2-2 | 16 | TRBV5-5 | CASSLAPDSSTGELFF | TGTGCCAGCAGCTTGGCCCCGGACAGTTCCACCGGGGAGCTGTTTTTT
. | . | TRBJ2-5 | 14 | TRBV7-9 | CASSSPTADETQYF | TGTGCCAGCAGCTCCCCCACAGCGGACGAGACCCAGTACTTC
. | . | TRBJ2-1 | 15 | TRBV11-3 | CASSLRQGFSNEQFF | TGTGCCAGCAGCTTAAGGCAGGGGTTTTCCAATGAGCAGTTCTTC
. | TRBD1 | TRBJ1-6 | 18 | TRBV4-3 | CASSQDTLRGHNNSPLHF | TGCGCCAGCAGCCAAGATACCTTGAGGGGGCATAATAATTCACCCCTCCACTTT
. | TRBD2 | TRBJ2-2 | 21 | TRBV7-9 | CASTKKRPGLAGAQYTGELFF | TGTGCCAGCACCAAAAAACGCCCGGGACTAGCGGGAGCGCAGTATACCGGGGAGCTGTTTTTT
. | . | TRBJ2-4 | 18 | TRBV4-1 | CASSQDWYFTLAKNIQYF | TGCGCCAGCAGCCAAGATTGGTACTTTACCTTAGCCAAAAACATTCAGTACTTC
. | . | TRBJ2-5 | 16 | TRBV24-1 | CATSDAALATQETQYF | TGTGCCACCAGTGATGCGGCATTAGCGACCCAAGAGACCCAGTACTTC
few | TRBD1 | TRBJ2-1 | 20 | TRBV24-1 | CATSDLQDRVGLRGHNEQFF | TGTGCCACCAGTGATTTGCAGGACAGGGTCGGACTACGAGGACACAATGAGCAGTTCTTC
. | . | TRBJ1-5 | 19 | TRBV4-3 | CASSQDRSSGIGSNQPQHF | TGCGCCAGCAGCCAAGATCGTTCGTCGGGGATAGGGAGCAATCAGCCCCAGCATTTT
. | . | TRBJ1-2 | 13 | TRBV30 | CAWSVLAGDGYTF | TGTGCCTGGAGTGTACTGGCAGGGGATGGCTACACCTTC
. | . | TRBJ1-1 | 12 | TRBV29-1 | CSVGGARSRAFF | TGCAGCGTTGGCGGAGCGAGATCTCGGGCTTTCTTT
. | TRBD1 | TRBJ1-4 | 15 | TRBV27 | CASSFKQGPGEKLFF | TGTGCCAGCAGTTTCAAACAGGGGCCGGGGGAAAAACTGTTTTTT
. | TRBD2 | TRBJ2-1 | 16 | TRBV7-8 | CASSAVAGGPYNEQFF | TGTGCCAGCAGCGCAGTAGCGGGAGGGCCTTACAATGAGCAGTTCTTC
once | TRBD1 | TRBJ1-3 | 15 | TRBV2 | CASKPDRSSGNTIYF | TGTGCCAGCAAGCCGGACAGGAGCTCTGGAAACACCATATATTTT
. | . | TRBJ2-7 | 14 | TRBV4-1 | CASSQSTRAVEQYF | TGCGCCAGCAGCCAATCGACTAGAGCCGTCGAGCAGTACTTC
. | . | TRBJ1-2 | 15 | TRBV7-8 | CASSSLSDGRDGYTF | TGTGCCAGCAGCTCACTAAGTGACGGGCGGGATGGCTACACCTTC
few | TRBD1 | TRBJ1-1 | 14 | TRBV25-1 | CASSESGGGTEAFF | TGTGCCAGCAGTGAATCAGGGGGCGGGACTGAAGCTTTCTTT
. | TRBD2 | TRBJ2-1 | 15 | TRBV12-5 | CASGPGTSAYNEQFF | TGTGCTAGTGGGCCGGGGACTAGCGCCTACAATGAGCAGTTCTTC
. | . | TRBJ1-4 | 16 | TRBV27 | CASSPGTSRRDEKLFF | TGTGCCAGCAGTCCGGGGACTTCCAGACGAGATGAAAAACTGTTTTTT
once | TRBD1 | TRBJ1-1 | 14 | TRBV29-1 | CSVSLTGVNTEAFF | TGCAGCGTATCCCTAACAGGGGTGAACACTGAAGCTTTCTTT
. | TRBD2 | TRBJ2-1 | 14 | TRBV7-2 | CASSPGLDYNEQFF | TGTGCCAGCAGCCCTGGACTAGATTACAATGAGCAGTTCTTC
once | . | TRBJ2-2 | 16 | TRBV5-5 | CASSLAPGPLGGELFF | TGTGCCAGCAGCTTGGCTCCAGGGCCCCTCGGCGGGGAGCTGTTTTTT
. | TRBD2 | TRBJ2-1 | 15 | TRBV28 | CASSRGTSGRNEQFF | TGTGCCAGCAGTAGGGGGACTAGCGGGAGAAATGAGCAGTTCTTC
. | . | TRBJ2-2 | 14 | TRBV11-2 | CASSLVLQGGELFF | TGTGCCAGCAGCTTAGTCTTGCAGGGCGGGGAGCTGTTTTTT
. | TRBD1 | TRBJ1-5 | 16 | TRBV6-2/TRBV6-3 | CASSFPGQADNQPQHF | TGTGCCAGCAGTTTCCCGGGACAGGCGGACAATCAGCCCCAGCATTTT
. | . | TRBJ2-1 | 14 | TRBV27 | CASSLKAASNEQFF | TGTGCCAGCAGTTTAAAGGCAGCTAGTAATGAGCAGTTCTTC
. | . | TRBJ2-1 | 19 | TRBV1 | CTSTPTRKGLAGTYNEQFF | TGCACCAGCACCCCAACGAGAAAGGGGCTAGCGGGAACCTACAATGAGCAGTTCTTC
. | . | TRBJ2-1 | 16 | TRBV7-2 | CASSLAQGLVHNEQFF | TGTGCCAGCAGCTTAGCGCAGGGCCTAGTCCACAATGAGCAGTTCTTC
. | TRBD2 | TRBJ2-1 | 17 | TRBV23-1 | CASSQRTSGSGDNEQFF | TGCGCCAGCAGTCAAAGGACTAGCGGGAGTGGGGACAATGAGCAGTTCTTC
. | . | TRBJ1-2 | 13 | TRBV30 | CAWSGGPGDGYTF | TGTGCCTGGAGTGGAGGGCCGGGGGATGGCTACACCTTC
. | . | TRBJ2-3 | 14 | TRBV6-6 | CASSPRGGTDTQYF | TGTGCCAGCAGTCCACGAGGTGGCACAGATACGCAGTATTTT